The T cell receptor beta chain under discussion was sequenced for a study of naive and memory T cell subsets. Findings and caveats of the study: No ground truth validated the naive and memory repertoire findings. Naive and memory subsets had different power law exponents for TCR abundance.

Germline V gives CDR1 KGHDR, CDR2 SFDVKD. With V trimmed by 1 base and J by 4 bases, 8 bases remained unmatched. The CDR3 is 17 residues long. Both TRBC1 and TRBC2 were covered by a beta constant-region primer of two equimolar oligonucleotides. Nested alpha and beta constant-region primers with the SP2 primer drove four PCR rounds on ligated cDNA. Ligation attached a single-stranded oligonucleotide with a 12-nucleotide UMI and the SP2 primer to the cDNA 3' end. Via MiXCR, TCRdb re-called the UMI-ligation and nested PCR reads, giving one row per CDR3 protein. The profile shows about 34,000 distinct CDR3 sequences, under 20% of them singletons. Note on this clonotype: As yet, its antigen is unknown.

Material: effector memory CD4+ T cells from blood. As for subset: effector memory, CD45RA- CD27-. The origin of this receptor is a human donor in good health. The chain has TRBV24-1 and TRBJ2-1, with 8 bases aligning to TRBD2. CDR3 sequence: CATSDLDYTGGYNEQFF. The CDR3 region has the DNA TGTGCCACCAGTGATTTAGATTATACGGGAGGGTACAATGAGCAGTTCTTC.